The rows below give T cell receptor beta chains drawn from one sample of a study of PD-L1 blockade in urothelial cancer. Profiled with immunoSEQ multiplex PCR; TCRdb holds only in-frame clones, not every one. The sample contains tens of thousands of clones, around 72% of which appear only once. Sequenced here: PBMCs, sampled around atezolizumab (anti-PD-L1) treatment. These receptor sequences come from a man aged 65 to 85 with urothelial cancer. Each CDR3 is given with its conserved first and last residue. A D gene is named only where the DNA matches it firmly. Clone size is stated in some rows and not others, as once, few, many or a class when expanded.

TRBJ2-2 - TRBV9 - CASSPRQTRTGELFF TGTGCCAGCAGCCCCCGGCAGACTCGCACCGGGGAGCTGTTTTTT
TRBJ1-5 - TRBV18 - CASSPGSVNQPQHF TGTGCCAGCTCACCTGGCAGTGTCAATCAGCCCCAGCATTTT
TRBJ2-7 - TRBV10-3 - CAISESMFPSGWVSGQPNSYEQYF TGTGCCATCAGTGAGTCGATGTTTCCTAGTGGGTGGGTATCGGGACAACCAAACTCCTACGAGCAGTACTTC
TRBJ1-1 - TRBV7-9 - CASSARPAGAMNTEAFF TGTGCCAGCAGCGCCCGCCCGGCGGGGGCAATGAACACTGAAGCTTTCTTT
TRBJ1-6 - TRBV4-1 TRBD1 CASSPTGGSSYNSPLHF TGCGCCAGCAGCCCTACAGGGGGAAGCTCCTATAATTCACCCCTCCACTTT
TRBJ2-1 - TRBV7-9 TRBD2 CASSLKRGLATNEQFF TGTGCCAGCAGCTTAAAGAGGGGACTAGCTACAAATGAGCAGTTCTTC
TRBJ2-7 - TRBV7-2 TRBD1 CASSLGQGYYEQYF TGTGCCAGCAGCTTGGGACAGGGGTACTACGAGCAGTACTTC
TRBJ1-1 - TRBV28 - CASSKSAGNTEAFF TGTGCCAGCAGTAAGTCAGCAGGGAACACTGAAGCTTTCTTT
TRBJ2-7 - TRBV5-4 - CASSLETPAGSYEQYF TGTGCCAGCAGCTTGGAAACTCCTGCGGGCTCCTACGAGCAGTACTTC
TRBJ1-1 - TRBV30 - CAWTRRRVNTEAFF TGTGCCTGGACTCGACGGCGGGTGAACACTGAAGCTTTCTTT
TRBJ1-2 many TRBV5-1 - CASSPDPGLGGYTF TGCGCCAGCAGCCCGGATCCGGGACTAGGAGGCTACACCTTC
TRBJ2-3 - TRBV9 TRBD2 CASSVLAGLDTQYF TGTGCCAGCAGCGTATTAGCGGGATTAGATACGCAGTATTTT
TRBJ2-3 - TRBV5-1 - CASRLLGGSTDTQYF TGCGCCAGCAGGCTTCTTGGCGGTTCGACAGATACGCAGTATTTT
TRBJ1-5 few TRBV2 - CASSDRENQPQHF TGTGCCAGCAGTGACAGGGAAAATCAGCCCCAGCATTTT
TRBJ1-6 many TRBV14 - CASSQDGGFSPLHF TGTGCCAGCAGCCAAGATGGGGGGTTCTCACCCCTCCACTTT
TRBJ2-2 - TRBV14 TRBD1 CASSHRTGGIGELFF TGTGCCAGCAGCCATCGGACAGGGGGCATCGGGGAGCTGTTTTTT